The 24 T cell receptor beta chains reported below all come from one sample, sequenced in a study of PD-1 blockade in classical Hodgkin lymphoma. Every patient had relapsed following autologous stem cell transplantation, and cohorts differed in brentuximab vedotin exposure. Thawed PBMCs yielded CD4+ T cells through magnetic negative selection. TCRdb's table, derived via immunoSEQ multiplex PCR, lists solely in-frame clones and lacks some. The data contain thousands of clones, approximately 71% of them singletons. Material: CD4+ T cells from blood, obtained at baseline. These receptor sequences come from a human donor with classical Hodgkin lymphoma.

The chain uses TRBV29-1 and TRBJ2-3; TRBD1 matches at 7 bases. The germline gives CDR1 SQVTM, CDR2 ANQGSEA. The CDR3 loop spans 14 amino acids. V dropped 6 bases and J dropped 2; count of bases not matched to a gene: 8. This chain's CDR3 is CSVKKGQITDTQYF. As DNA, the CDR3 is TGCAGCGTCAAAAAGGGACAGATCACAGATACGCAGTATTTT.

This chain links TRBV4-2 with TRBJ1-2; no firm D call. Trimming removed 2 bases from V and 3 bases from J, with 1 base in between. Per the germline V gene, CDR1 is LGHNA and CDR2 is YNFKEQ. CDR3 length: 11 residues. The CDR3 region is CASSQHYGYTF. The CDR3 DNA reads TGTGCCAGCAGCCAACACTATGGCTACACCTTC.

V usage is TRBV9 and J usage is TRBJ1-3, with D possibly being TRBD1 (5 bases). CDR1 and CDR2 from the germline V gene are SGDLS and YYNGEE. This CDR3 has 16 residues. Deletions cut 3 bases from V and 4 bases from J, with 17 bases between. CDR3 residues: CASSGGATTPGNTIYF. The CDR3 DNA is TGTGCCAGCAGCGGCGGGGCTACCACCCCCGGAAACACCATATATTTT.

The chain carries TRBV7-2 and TRBJ2-5; perhaps TRBD2 as D (6 bases). Germline loops: CDR1 SGHTA, CDR2 FQGNSA. The CDR3 is 13 amino acids. Trimming removed 7 bases at V and 6 bases at J, with 15 bases between. The chain's CDR3 is CASTSGRVKTQYF. CDR3 DNA sequence: TGTGCCAGCACGTCCGGGAGAGTCAAGACCCAGTACTTC.

The gene calls are TRBV5-6 and TRBJ2-3, with a possible D match to TRBD2 (5 bases). Trimming removed 4 bases at V and 4 bases at J, with 10 bases between. The CDR3 covers 13 residues. In germline, CDR1 is SGHDT, CDR2 YYEEEE. The CDR3 region is CASSPVGADTQYF. The CDR3 DNA reads as TGTGCCAGCAGCCCGGTGGGAGCAGATACGCAGTATTTT.

The rearrangement uses TRBV7-2 and TRBJ2-5; TRBD2 is a possible D gene (7 bases). V was pared by 5 bases and J by 5 bases, with 15 bases between. Germline CDR1 is SGHTA and CDR2 is FQGNSA. This CDR3 spans 14 amino acids. This chain's CDR3 is CASSLGGRSETQYF. CDR3 bases: TGTGCCAGCAGCCTGGGGGGGCGCAGTGAGACCCAGTACTTC.

This clone occurred a few times. J is TRBJ1-4 and V is TRBV6-6, with 7 nucleotides matching TRBD1. Germline V lookup: CDR1 MNHNY, CDR2 SVGAGI (reference sequence). V dropped 6 bases and J dropped 8; count of bases not matched to a gene: 3. This CDR3 comprises 12 residues. Written as DNA, the CDR3 is TGTGCCAGCAGAACAGGGGAGGAAAAACTGTTTTTT. This translates into CASRTGEEKLFF.

The chain joins TRBV6-5 to TRBJ2-7; 9 bases match TRBD1. With 11 bases clipped from V and 3 bases from J, the junction kept 2 bases outside the gene matches. Germline V gene lookup returns CDR1 MNHEY and CDR2 SVGAGI. This CDR3 region has 11 residues. The CDR3 coding sequence is TGTGCCGCGACAGGGGGCTACGAGCAGTACTTC. Its translation: CAATGGYEQYF.

This chain uses TRBV7-2 with TRBJ2-7, with D unclear. Trimming cost V 10 bases and J 2 bases, with 15 bases left between them. The length of the CDR3 is 13 residues. In germline, CDR1 is SGHTA, CDR2 FQGNSA. DNA of the CDR3: TGTGCCACGAAGGAGTTCTCCACCTACGAGCAGTACTTC. It codes for CATKEFSTYEQYF.

The V call is TRBV18, the J call TRBJ2-5, with a weak D call TRBD2 (5 bases). The V and J ends lost 3 bases and 2 bases respectively, with 25 bases between them. The CDR3 totals 19 residues. The germline gives CDR1 KGHSH, CDR2 LQKENI. DNA of the CDR3: TGTGCCAGCTCACCGGTCCGTCCCAGGAGCGGAAAATCACAAGAGACCCAGTACTTC. Amino acids: CASSPVRPRSGKSQETQYF.

The rearrangement joins TRBV28 to TRBJ1-5; D is perhaps TRBD1 (6 bases). The CDR3 runs to 17 residues. V lost 5 bases to trimming and J lost 4 bases, with 21 bases between them. Germline V gene data show CDR1 as MDHEN and CDR2 as SYDVKM. CDR3 coding DNA: TGTGCCAGCAGTCCCCTGGGGGGTCAGGGGAAAAATCAGCCCCAGCATTTT. Translated: CASSPLGGQGKNQPQHF.

The CDR3 nucleotides are TGTGCCAGCAGCTTAGGCTCAACAGCGAACCACCACGAGCAGTACTTC. Translated, it gives CASSLGSTANHHEQYF. This rearrangement joins TRBV7-7 to TRBJ2-7; D unresolved. Germline V gives CDR1 SSHAT, CDR2 FNYEAQ (reference sequence). CDR3 size: 16 residues. V gave up 1 base and J gave up 5 bases, with 18 bases separating them.

The chain recombines TRBV19 with TRBJ2-2; TRBD1 or TRBD2 may be the D gene (5 bases each). The V gene lost 8 bases and the J gene lost 2 bases, with 12 bases spanning the gap. CDR1 and CDR2 (germline): LNHDA, SQIVND (reference sequence). The length of the CDR3 is 14 residues. CDR3 amino acids: CASSGQLNTGELFF. In nucleotides, the CDR3 is TGTGCCAGTTCGGGGCAGTTAAACACCGGGGAGCTGTTTTTT.

The V call is TRBV5-1, the J call TRBJ1-1; D not certain. Germline values: CDR1 SGHRS, CDR2 YFSETQ. Trimming left V 0 bases short and J 0 bases short, with 9 bases between. The CDR3 has 15 residues. Here the CDR3 reads CASSLVGGMNTEAFF. The CDR3 DNA is TGCGCCAGCAGCTTGGTAGGAGGAATGAACACTGAAGCTTTCTTT.

The chain has TRBV6-1 and TRBJ2-1; 13 bases match TRBD2. Germline trimming cut 1 base from V and 6 bases from J; bases unmatched to any gene: 9. The CDR3 runs to 18 residues. The germline V gene has CDR1 MNHNS and CDR2 SASEGT. The CDR3 sequence is CASSEGLAGGFPGNEQFF. CDR3 DNA sequence: TGTGCCAGCAGTGAAGGACTAGCGGGGGGCTTCCCGGGCAATGAGCAGTTCTTC.

The V gene is TRBV7-2, the J gene TRBJ2-1, with 9 bases matching TRBD1. Germline CDR1 is SGHTA and CDR2 is FQGNSA. The CDR3 extends over 14 amino acids. With V trimmed by 4 bases and J by 9 bases, 7 bases remained unmatched. In nucleotides, the CDR3 is TGTGCCAGCAGCTGGGGACAGGGAAAAGGTGAGCAGTTCTTC. Translation: CASSWGQGKGEQFF.

This clone has just one count. The gene calls are TRBV5-1 and TRBJ2-5; perhaps TRBD1 as D (6 bases). From germline, CDR1 is SGHRS and CDR2 YFSETQ. Deletions cut 4 bases from V and 0 bases from J, with 10 bases between. The CDR3 is 14 amino acids. CDR3 in DNA: TGCGCCAGCAGCCGTGGACAGAACCAAGAGACCCAGTACTTC. The encoded protein is CASSRGQNQETQYF.

This chain's CDR3 is CAWSGTASRSSYEQYF. DNA of the CDR3: TGTGCCTGGAGTGGAACAGCCTCAAGGAGCTCCTACGAGCAGTACTTC. This chain links TRBV30 with TRBJ2-7; D remains ambiguous. The germline CDR1 and CDR2 sequences are GTSNPN and SVGIG (reference sequence). There are 16 residues in the CDR3. The ends were cut back, 1 base at V and 0 bases at J, with 16 bases in the middle.

The gene calls are TRBV9 and TRBJ2-3; 8 bases are a match to TRBD2. Trimming removed 6 bases from V and 4 bases from J; junction bases left unmatched: 7. Germline lookup yields CDR1 SGDLS and CDR2 YYNGEE. This CDR3 region has 14 residues. DNA for the CDR3: TGTGCCAGCACTAGCGGGCGAGGTGCAGATACGCAGTATTTT. Its translation: CASTSGRGADTQYF.

The chain has TRBV4-2 and TRBJ1-6; D perhaps matches TRBD1 (6 bases). CDR3 length: 18 amino acids. V was pared by 5 bases and J by 0 bases, with 17 bases between. Germline lookup yields CDR1 LGHNA and CDR2 YNFKEQ. The CDR3 bases are TGTGCCAGCAGCACCAGGCCGGGGGCCGACTCCTATAATTCACCCCTCCACTTT. It encodes CASSTRPGADSYNSPLHF.

This rearrangement joins TRBV7-2 to TRBJ2-2; 7 bases are shared with TRBD1. V trimming: 4 bases; J trimming: 0 bases; junction bases outside the gene matches: 2. Germline values: CDR1 SGHTA, CDR2 FQGNSA. The CDR3 loop spans 15 amino acids. The CDR3 loop is CASSWGTANTGELFF. CDR3 DNA sequence: TGTGCCAGCAGCTGGGGGACAGCGAACACCGGGGAGCTGTTTTTT.

This clone was seen a handful of times. The V and J genes are TRBV6-5 and TRBJ1-1; tentative D call: TRBD1 (5 bases). With 0 bases removed from V and 2 bases from J, the gap between germline ends came to 10 bases. Germline V gives CDR1 MNHEY, CDR2 SVGAGI. The CDR3 extends over 15 amino acids. The CDR3 spells CASSYSWGINTEAFF. CDR3 nucleotide sequence: TGTGCCAGCAGTTACTCGTGGGGGATCAACACTGAAGCTTTCTTT.

The V gene is TRBV28, the J gene TRBJ1-5; no clear D. Trimming left V 3 bases short and J 6 bases short, with 6 bases between. Germline CDR1 reads MDHEN; CDR2 reads SYDVKM. This CDR3 comprises 12 residues. For the CDR3, the DNA is TGTGCCAGCAGTTTTCATCTTCAGCCCCAGCATTTT. Its translation is CASSFHLQPQHF.

The chain employs TRBV5-5 and TRBJ2-7; D is uncertain. V was cut by 0 bases and J by 4 bases, with 17 bases left in between. Germline assignment: CDR1 SGHKS and CDR2 YYEKEE (reference sequence). This CDR3 comprises 16 residues. In DNA form, the CDR3 reads TGTGCCAGCAGCTTGGCCGGTGTTGCGACTGCGTACGAGCAGTACTTC. Encoded protein: CASSLAGVATAYEQYF.